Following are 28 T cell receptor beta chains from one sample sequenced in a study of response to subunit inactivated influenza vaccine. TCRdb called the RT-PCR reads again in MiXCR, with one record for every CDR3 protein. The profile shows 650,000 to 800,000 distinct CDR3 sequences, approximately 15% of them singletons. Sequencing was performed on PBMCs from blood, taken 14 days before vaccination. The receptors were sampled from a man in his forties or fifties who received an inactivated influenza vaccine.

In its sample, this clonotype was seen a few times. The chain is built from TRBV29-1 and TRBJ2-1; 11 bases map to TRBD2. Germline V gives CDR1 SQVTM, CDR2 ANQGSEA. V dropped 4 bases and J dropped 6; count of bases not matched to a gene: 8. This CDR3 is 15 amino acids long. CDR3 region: CSVGPASGRTNEQFF. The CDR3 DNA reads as TGCAGCGTTGGCCCAGCTAGCGGGAGGACCAATGAGCAGTTCTTC.

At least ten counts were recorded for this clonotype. In DNA form, the CDR3 reads TGTGCCAGCAACCTACGTCAGGGGGCAACAGATACGCAGTATTTT. As protein: CASNLRQGATDTQYF. The V call is TRBV6-1, the J call TRBJ2-3, with TRBD1 identical over 8 bases. The germline CDR1 and CDR2 sequences are MNHNS and SASEGT. Losses at the gene ends were 7 bases for V and 3 bases for J; bases not matched to a gene: 9. CDR3 length equals 15 residues.

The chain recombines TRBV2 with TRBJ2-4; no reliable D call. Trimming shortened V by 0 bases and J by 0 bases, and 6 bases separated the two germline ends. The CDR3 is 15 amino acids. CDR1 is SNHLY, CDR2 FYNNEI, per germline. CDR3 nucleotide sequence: TGTGCCAGCAGTGAAGCTTCAATAGCCAAAAACATTCAGTACTTC. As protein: CASSEASIAKNIQYF.

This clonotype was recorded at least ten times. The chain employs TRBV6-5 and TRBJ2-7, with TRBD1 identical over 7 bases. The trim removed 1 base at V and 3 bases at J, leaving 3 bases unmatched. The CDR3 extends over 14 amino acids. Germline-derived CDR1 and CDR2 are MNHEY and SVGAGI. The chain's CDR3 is CASSYLRQGYEQYF. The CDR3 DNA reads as TGTGCCAGCAGTTACTTACGACAGGGCTACGAGCAGTACTTC.

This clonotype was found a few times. CDR3 amino acids: CASSLYYQPQHF. The CDR3 nucleotides are TGTGCCAGCAGTTTATATTATCAGCCCCAGCATTTT. This chain uses TRBV12-3 or TRBV12-4 with TRBJ1-5, with D hard to call. The germline V and J ends were trimmed by 2 bases and 5 bases, with 4 bases remaining between them. The CDR3 is made up of 12 amino acids.

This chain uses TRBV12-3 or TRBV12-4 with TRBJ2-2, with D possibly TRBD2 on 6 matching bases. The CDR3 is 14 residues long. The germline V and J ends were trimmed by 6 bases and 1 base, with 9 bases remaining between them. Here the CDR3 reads CASRGLLNTGELFF. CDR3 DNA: TGTGCCAGCAGGGGACTCCTGAACACCGGGGAGCTGTTTTTT.

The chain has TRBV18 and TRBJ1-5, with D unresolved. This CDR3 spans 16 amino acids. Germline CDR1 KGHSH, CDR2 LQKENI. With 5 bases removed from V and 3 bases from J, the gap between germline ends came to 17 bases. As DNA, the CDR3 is TGTGCCAGCTCATTACAGCCAGGCCAGGTCAATCAGCCCCAGCATTTT. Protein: CASSLQPGQVNQPQHF.

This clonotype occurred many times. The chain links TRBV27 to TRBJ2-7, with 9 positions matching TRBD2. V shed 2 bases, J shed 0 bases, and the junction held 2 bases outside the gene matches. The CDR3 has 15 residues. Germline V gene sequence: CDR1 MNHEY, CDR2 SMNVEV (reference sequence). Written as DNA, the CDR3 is TGTGCCAGCAGTTTAGGACTAGCGCCCTCCTACGAGCAGTACTTC. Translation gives CASSLGLAPSYEQYF.

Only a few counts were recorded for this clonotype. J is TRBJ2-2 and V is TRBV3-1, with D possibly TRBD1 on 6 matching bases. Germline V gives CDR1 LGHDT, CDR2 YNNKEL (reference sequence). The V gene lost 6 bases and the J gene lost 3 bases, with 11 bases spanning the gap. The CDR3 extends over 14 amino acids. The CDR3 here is CASRGQLDTGELFF. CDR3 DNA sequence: TGTGCCAGCAGAGGACAGCTCGACACCGGGGAGCTGTTTTTT.

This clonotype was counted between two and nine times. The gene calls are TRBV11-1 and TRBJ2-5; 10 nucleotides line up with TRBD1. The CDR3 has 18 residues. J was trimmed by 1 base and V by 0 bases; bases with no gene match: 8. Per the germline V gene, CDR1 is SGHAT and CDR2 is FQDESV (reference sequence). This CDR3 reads CASSLAAAGTGVQETQYF. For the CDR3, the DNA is TGTGCCAGCAGCTTAGCGGCCGCCGGGACAGGGGTCCAAGAGACCCAGTACTTC.

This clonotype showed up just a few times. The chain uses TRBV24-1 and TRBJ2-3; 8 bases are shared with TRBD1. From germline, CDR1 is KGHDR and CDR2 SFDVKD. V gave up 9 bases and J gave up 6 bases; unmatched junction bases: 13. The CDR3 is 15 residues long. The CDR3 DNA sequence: TGTGCCACCCGAACCAATCGGGACAGGTGGGATACGCAGTATTTT. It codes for CATRTNRDRWDTQYF.

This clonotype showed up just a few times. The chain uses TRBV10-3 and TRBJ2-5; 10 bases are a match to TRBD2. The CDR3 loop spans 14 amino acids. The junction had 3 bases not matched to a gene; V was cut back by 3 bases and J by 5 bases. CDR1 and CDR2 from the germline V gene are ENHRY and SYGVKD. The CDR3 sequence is CAISDVAGGETQYF. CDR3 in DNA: TGTGCCATCAGTGATGTAGCGGGAGGCGAGACCCAGTACTTC.

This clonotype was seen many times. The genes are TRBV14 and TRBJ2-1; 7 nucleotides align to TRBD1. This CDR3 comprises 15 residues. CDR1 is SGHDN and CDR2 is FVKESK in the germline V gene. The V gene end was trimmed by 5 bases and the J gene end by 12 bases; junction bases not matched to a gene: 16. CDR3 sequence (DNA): TGTGCCAGCAGCAAACACCCGGGACATCAGGGGGTGCAGTTCTTC. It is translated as CASSKHPGHQGVQFF.

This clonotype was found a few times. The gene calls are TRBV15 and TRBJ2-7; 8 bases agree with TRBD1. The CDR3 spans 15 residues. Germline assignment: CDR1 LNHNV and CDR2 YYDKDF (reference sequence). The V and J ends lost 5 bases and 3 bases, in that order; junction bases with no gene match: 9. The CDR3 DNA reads TGTGCCACCAGCGGAACGGGACAGGCAAGCTACGAGCAGTACTTC. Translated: CATSGTGQASYEQYF. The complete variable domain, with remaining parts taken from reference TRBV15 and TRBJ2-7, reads DAMVIQNPRYQVTQFGKPVTLSCSQTLNHNVMYWYQQKSSQAPKLLFHYYDKDFNNEADTPDNFQSRRPNTSFCFLDIRSPGLGDTAMYLCATSGTGQASYEQYFGPGTRLTVT.

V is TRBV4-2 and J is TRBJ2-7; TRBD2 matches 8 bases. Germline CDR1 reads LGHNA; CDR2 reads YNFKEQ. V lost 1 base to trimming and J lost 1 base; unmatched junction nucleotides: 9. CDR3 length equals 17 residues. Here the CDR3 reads CASSQGRGGWSSYEQYF. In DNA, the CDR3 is TGTGCCAGCAGCCAAGGCCGGGGGGGCTGGAGTTCCTACGAGCAGTACTTC.

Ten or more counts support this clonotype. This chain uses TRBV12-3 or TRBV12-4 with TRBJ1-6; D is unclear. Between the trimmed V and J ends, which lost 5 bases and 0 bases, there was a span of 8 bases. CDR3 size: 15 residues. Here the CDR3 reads CASSRGVSYNSPLHF. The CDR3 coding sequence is TGTGCCAGCAGTCGGGGAGTCTCCTATAATTCACCCCTCCACTTT.

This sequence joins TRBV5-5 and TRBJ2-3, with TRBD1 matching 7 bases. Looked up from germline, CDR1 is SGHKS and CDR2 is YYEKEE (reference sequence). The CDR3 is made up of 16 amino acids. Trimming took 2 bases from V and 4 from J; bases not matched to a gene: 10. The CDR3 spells CASSFMADRAPDTQYF. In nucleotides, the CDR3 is TGTGCCAGCAGCTTCATGGCCGACAGGGCCCCAGATACGCAGTATTTT.

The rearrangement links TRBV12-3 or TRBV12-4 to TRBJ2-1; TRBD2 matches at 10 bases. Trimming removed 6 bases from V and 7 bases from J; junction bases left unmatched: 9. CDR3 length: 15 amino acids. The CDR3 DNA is TGTGCCAGCAGCACTAGCGGGATGGCCGGTAATGAGCAGTTCTTC. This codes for CASSTSGMAGNEQFF.

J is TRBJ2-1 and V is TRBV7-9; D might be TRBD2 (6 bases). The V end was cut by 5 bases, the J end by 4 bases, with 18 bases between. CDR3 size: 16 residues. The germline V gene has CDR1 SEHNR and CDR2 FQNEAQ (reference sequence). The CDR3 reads CASSRGTVNLYNEQFF. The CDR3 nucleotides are TGTGCCAGCAGCCGGGGGACCGTAAACTTGTACAATGAGCAGTTCTTC.

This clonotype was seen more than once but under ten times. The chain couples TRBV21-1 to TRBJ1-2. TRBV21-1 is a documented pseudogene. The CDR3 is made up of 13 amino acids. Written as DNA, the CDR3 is TGTGCCAGCAGCAAGGCGTCAGACTATGGCTACACCTTC. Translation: CASSKASDYGYTF.

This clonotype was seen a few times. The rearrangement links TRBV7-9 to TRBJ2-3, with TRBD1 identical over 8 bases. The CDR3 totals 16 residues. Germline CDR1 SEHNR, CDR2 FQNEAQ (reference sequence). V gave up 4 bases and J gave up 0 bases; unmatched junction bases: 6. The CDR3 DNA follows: TGTGCCAGCAGCTGGGGACAGGCTTCTAGCACAGATACGCAGTATTTT. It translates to CASSWGQASSTDTQYF.

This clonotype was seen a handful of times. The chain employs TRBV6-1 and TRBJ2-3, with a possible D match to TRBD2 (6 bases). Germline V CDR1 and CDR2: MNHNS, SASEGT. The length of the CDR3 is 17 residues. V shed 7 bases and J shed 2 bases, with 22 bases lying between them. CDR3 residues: CASKSGLLTFFTDTQYF. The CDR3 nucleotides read TGTGCCAGCAAATCCGGACTACTGACCTTCTTCACAGATACGCAGTATTTT.

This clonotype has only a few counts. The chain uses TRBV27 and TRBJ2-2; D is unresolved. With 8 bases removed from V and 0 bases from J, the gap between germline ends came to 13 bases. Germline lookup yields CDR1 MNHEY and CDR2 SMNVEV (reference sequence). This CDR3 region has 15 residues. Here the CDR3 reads CASRGLLANTGELFF. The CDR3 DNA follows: TGTGCCAGCCGTGGATTGTTAGCGAACACCGGGGAGCTGTTTTTT.

The CDR3 loop reads CAWSVSNTGAAFF. CDR3 coding DNA: TGTGCCTGGAGTGTTTCCAACACCGGGGCCGCGTTCTTC. V is TRBV30 and J is TRBJ2-1; the D call may be TRBD1 or TRBD2 (5 bases each). The V gene's germline CDR1 is GTSNPN and CDR2 SVGIG (reference sequence). The CDR3 is 13 amino acids. The germline V and J ends were trimmed by 0 bases and 15 bases, with 18 bases remaining between them.

The CDR3 DNA reads TGTGCCAGCAGCTCGGACAGGGAGGGGACAGATACGCAGTATTTT. Translating it yields CASSSDREGTDTQYF. V and J are TRBV12-3 or TRBV12-4 and TRBJ2-3, with D maybe TRBD1 (8 bases). V lost 6 bases and J 3 bases, leaving 16 bases between the germline ends. The CDR3 is 15 residues long.

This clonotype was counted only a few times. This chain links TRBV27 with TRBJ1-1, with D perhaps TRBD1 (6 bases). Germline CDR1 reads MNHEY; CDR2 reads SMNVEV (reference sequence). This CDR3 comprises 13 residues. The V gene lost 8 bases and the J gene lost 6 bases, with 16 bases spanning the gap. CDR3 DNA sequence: TGTGCCAGCCCAGGGGTAGAGGATCCTGAAGCTTTCTTT. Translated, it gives CASPGVEDPEAFF.

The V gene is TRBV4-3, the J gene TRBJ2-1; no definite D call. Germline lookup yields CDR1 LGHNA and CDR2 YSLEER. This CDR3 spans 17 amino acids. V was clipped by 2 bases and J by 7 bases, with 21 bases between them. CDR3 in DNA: TGCGCCAGCAGCCAATCTTTTCTTACTATCTCCAAAAATGAGCAGTTCTTC. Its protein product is CASSQSFLTISKNEQFF.

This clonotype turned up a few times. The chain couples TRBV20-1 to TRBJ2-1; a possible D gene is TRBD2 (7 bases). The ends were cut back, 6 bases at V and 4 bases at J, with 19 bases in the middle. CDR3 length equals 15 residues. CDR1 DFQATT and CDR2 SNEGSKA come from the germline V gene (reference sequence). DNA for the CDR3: TGCAGTGCCCGAAGGGGGGGGGCGGGATACAATGAGCAGTTCTTC. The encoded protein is CSARRGGAGYNEQFF.